The sequence of this T cell receptor (beta chain) was determined in a study of beta chain features in type 1 diabetes. Study-wide points: When VDJ junctions were examined, type 1 diabetes patients showed fewer insertions and more deletions. TCRB CDR3s from Type 1 diabetes patients were moderately but significantly shorter in all four CD4+ subsets. Cells with high TCR expression could be over-represented when cDNA is sequenced.

Investigators reverse transcribed all isolated RNA, so they sequenced expressed TCRB transcripts. Deep immunoSEQ sequencing covered naive, central memory and regulatory T cell samples. Data came from immunoSEQ multiplex PCR; TCRdb stores just in-frame clones and leaves some out. The sample records roughly 70,000 clones, about 48% being singletons. Remarks on this clone: The antigen is unknown.

The CDR3 is 16 residues long. In germline, CDR1 is LNHNV, CDR2 YYDKDF (reference sequence). V gave up 0 bases and J gave up 3 bases; unmatched junction bases: 5. The chain combines TRBV15 with TRBJ2-7; the match to TRBD2 covers 10 bases. This TCR was sampled from a man aged 30 to 45 with type 1 diabetes. Sample: central memory CD4+ T cells from blood. DNA for the CDR3: TGTGCCACCAGCAGAGATCGTGCTAGCGGGAGCTACGAGCAGTACTTC. Amino acid sequence: CATSRDRASGSYEQYF.